This T cell receptor beta chain was found in a study of identical twins. Findings and limits, study-wide: For zero-insertion analyses, partial confounding could come from invariant MAIT and iNKT cells.

V lost 0 bases and J 8 bases, leaving 11 bases between the germline ends. This CDR3 spans 14 amino acids. Germline V gives CDR1 SEHNR, CDR2 FQNEAQ (reference sequence). After template switching added a universal primer site, the resulting cDNA carried unique molecular identifiers. TCRdb itself ran the 5' RACE reads through MiXCR, one entry per CDR3 protein. The profile shows fewer than 450,000 distinct CDR3 sequences, approximately 8.8% of them singletons. This clonotype was observed a few times. Its antigen is currently unknown. This chain links TRBV7-9 with TRBJ2-1; D may be TRBD2 (5 bases). The clonotype was recovered from a woman aged 50 to 65 in good health. Sequenced material: naive T cells sorted from blood. The CDR3 nucleotides are TGTGCCAGCAGCTTAGCAGTGGGAGCGGATGAGCAGTTCTTC. It specifies CASSLAVGADEQFF. The complete variable domain, with remaining parts taken from reference TRBV7-9 and TRBJ2-1, reads DTGVSQNPRHKITKRGQNVTFRCDPISEHNRLYWYRQTLGQGPEFLTYFQNEAQLEKSRLLSDRFSAERPKGSFSTLEIQRTEQGDSAMYLCASSLAVGADEQFFGPGTRLTVL.